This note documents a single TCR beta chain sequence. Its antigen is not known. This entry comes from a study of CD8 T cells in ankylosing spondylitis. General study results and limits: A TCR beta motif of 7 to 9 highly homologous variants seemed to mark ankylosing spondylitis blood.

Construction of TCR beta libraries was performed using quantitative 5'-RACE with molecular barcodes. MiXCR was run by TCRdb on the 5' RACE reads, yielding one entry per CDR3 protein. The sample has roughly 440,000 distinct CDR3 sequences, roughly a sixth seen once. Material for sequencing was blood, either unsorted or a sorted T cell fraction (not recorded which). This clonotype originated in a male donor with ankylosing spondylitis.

This chain's CDR3 is CASRSNRDLGSYEQYF. The CDR3 DNA reads TGTGCCAGCAGATCGAACCGGGACCTGGGCTCCTACGAGCAGTACTTC. The chain couples TRBV6-2 or TRBV6-3 to TRBJ2-7, with D perhaps given as TRBD1 or TRBD2 (5 bases each). CDR1 and CDR2 (germline): MNHEY, SVGEGT. There are 16 residues in the CDR3. The V end lost 6 bases, the J end lost 0 bases, and 18 bases lay between the germline ends.